The T cell receptor beta chain described here comes from a study of regulatory T cells in long-lasting Graves disease. The CDR3 extends over 12 amino acids. Germline lookup yields CDR1 LGHNT and CDR2 FRNRAP. V was cut by 1 base and J by 4 bases, with 4 bases left in between. Time point defined: newly diagnosed GD, antithyroid drugs for less than 3 months. Researchers made the TCR library from RNA that was extracted from PBMCs. This clonotype appeared many times. Construction of the TCR beta libraries employed iRepertoire HTBI primers in conjunction with Arm-PCR of CDR3 regions. Per the original data handling: Identification across samples found approximately 67 TRBV and some 15 TRBJ segments. TCRdb re-called the multiplex PCR reads with MiXCR, one entry per CDR3 protein. Clone size and V and J calls follow TCRdb, not the original study. The repertoire consists of about 560,000 distinct CDR3 sequences, with about 16% occurring once and the leading ten covering around 12%.

These records were also assigned to another study, of T cells in Graves' hyperthyroidism and ophthalmopathy.

This chain connects TRBV12-5 to TRBJ2-5; no clear D gene. This clonotype originated in a man aged 18 to 30 with Graves disease. The sample in question was peripheral blood mononuclear cells (PBMCs), obtained at new diagnosis, from a patient treated with antithyroid drugs. CDR3 bases: TGTGCTAGTGGTTTGGATGGAGAGACCCAGTACTTC. This encodes CASGLDGETQYF.